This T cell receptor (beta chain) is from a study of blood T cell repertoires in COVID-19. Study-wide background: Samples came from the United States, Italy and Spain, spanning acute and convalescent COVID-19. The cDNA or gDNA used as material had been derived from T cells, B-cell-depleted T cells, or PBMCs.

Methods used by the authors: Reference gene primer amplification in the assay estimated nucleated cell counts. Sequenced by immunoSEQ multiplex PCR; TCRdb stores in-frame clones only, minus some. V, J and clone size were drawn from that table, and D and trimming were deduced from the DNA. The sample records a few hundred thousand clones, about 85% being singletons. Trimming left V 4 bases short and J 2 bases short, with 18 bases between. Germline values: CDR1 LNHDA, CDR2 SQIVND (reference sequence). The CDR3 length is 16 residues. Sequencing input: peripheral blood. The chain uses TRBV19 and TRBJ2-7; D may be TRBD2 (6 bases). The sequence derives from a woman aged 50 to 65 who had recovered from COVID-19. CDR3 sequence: CASSNSGGQTTYEQYF. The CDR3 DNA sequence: TGTGCCAGTAGTAATTCAGGAGGGCAGACGACCTACGAGCAGTACTTC.